The clone carrying this T cell receptor beta chain turned up a few times. The sample originates from a study of blood T cell repertoires in COVID-19. Measured with immunoSEQ multiplex PCR; TCRdb has only the in-frame clones, and not every one. Here the sample spans approximately 85,000 clones, nearly 90% being singletons. The CDR3 runs 15 residues. V was cut by 7 bases and J by 9 bases, with 22 bases left in between. Germline V gives CDR1 GTSNPN, CDR2 SVGIG (reference sequence). This sequence was found in a woman aged 80 or over with active or convalescent COVID-19. The V gene is TRBV30, the J gene TRBJ1-6; D uncertain. Sample: peripheral blood. Here the CDR3 reads CAFQAMGKEVSPLHF. In DNA form, the CDR3 reads TGTGCCTTCCAGGCAATGGGAAAGGAGGTTTCACCCCTCCACTTT.